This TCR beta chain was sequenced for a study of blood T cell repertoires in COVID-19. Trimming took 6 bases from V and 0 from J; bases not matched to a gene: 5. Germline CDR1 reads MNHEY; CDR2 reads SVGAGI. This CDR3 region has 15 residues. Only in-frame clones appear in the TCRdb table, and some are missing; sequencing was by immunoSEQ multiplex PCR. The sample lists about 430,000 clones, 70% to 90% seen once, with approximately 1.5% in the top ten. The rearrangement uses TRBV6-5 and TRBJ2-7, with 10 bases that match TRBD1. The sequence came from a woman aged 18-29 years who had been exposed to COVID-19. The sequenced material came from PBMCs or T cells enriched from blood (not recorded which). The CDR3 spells CASRARDRGSYEQYF. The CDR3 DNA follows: TGTGCCAGCAGGGCCCGGGACAGGGGCTCCTACGAGCAGTACTTC.